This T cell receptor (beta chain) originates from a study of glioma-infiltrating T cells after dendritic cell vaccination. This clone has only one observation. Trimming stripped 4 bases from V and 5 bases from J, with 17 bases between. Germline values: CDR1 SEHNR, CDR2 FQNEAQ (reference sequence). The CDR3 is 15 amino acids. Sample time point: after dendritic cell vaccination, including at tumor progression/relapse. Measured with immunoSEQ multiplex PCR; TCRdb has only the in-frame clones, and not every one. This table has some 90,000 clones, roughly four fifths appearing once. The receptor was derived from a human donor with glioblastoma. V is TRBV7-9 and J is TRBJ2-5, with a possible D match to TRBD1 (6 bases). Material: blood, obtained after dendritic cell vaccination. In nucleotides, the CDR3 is TGTGCCAGCAGCTCGTTACAGGGCGGGCGGGAGACCCAGTACTTC. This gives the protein CASSSLQGGRETQYF.